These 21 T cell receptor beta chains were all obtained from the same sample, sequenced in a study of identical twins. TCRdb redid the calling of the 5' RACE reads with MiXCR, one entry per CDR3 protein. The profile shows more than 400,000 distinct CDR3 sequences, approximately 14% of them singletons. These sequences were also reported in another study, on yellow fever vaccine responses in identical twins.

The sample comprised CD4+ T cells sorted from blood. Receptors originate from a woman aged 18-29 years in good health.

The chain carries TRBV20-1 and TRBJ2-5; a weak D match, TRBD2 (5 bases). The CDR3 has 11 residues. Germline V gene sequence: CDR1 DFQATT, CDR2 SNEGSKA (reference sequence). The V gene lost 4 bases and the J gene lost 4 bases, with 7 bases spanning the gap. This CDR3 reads CSATSGETQYF. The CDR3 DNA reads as TGCAGTGCTACGAGCGGAGAGACCCAGTACTTC.

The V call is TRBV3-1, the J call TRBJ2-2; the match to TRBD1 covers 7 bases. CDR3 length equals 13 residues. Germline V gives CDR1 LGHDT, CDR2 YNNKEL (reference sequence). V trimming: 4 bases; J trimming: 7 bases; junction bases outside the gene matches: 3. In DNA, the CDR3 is TGTGCCAGCAGCCCGTCAGGGGGCGGGGAGCTGTTTTTT. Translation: CASSPSGGGELFF.

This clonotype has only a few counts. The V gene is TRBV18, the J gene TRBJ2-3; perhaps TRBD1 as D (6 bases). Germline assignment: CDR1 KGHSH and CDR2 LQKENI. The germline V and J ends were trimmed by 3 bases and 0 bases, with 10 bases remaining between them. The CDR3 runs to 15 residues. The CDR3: CASSPVTGSTDTQYF. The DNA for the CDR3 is TGTGCCAGCTCACCGGTCACAGGGAGCACAGATACGCAGTATTTT.

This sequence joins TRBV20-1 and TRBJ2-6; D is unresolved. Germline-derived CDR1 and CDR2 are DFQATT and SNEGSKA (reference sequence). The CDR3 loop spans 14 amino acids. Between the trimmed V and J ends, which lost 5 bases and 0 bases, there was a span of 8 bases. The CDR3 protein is CSARPDSGANVLTF. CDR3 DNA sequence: TGCAGTGCTCGCCCGGACTCTGGGGCCAACGTCCTGACTTTC.

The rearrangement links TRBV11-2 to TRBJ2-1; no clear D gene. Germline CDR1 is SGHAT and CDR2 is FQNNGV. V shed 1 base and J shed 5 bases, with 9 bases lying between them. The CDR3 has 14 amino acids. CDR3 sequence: CASSLGSRHNEQFF. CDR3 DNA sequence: TGTGCCAGCAGCTTAGGTTCGCGGCACAATGAGCAGTTCTTC.

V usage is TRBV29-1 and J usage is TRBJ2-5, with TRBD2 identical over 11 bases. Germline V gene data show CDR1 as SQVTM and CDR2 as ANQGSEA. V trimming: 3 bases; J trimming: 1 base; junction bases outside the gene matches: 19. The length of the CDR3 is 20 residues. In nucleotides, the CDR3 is TGCAGCGTTGATGTAGGGACTAGCGGCCGAGGTGGATTTTTCCAAGAGACCCAGTACTTC. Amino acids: CSVDVGTSGRGGFFQETQYF.

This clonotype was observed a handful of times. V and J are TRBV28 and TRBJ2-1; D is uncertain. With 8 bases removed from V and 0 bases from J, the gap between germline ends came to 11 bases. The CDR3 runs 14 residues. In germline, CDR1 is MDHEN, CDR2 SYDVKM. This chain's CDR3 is CASGEVSSYNEQFF. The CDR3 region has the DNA TGTGCCAGCGGTGAGGTGAGCTCCTACAATGAGCAGTTCTTC.

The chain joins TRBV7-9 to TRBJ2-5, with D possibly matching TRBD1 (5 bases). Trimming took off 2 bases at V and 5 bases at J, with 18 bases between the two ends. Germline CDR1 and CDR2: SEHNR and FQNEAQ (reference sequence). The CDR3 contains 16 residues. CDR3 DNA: TGTGCCAGCAGCTTATCCATCCAGGGTAATGGGGAGACCCAGTACTTC. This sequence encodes CASSLSIQGNGETQYF.

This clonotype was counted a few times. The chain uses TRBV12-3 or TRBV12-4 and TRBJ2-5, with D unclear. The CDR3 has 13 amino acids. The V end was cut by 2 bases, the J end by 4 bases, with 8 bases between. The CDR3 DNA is TGTGCCAGCAGTTTATTGGGTTCAGAGACCCAGTACTTC. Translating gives CASSLLGSETQYF.

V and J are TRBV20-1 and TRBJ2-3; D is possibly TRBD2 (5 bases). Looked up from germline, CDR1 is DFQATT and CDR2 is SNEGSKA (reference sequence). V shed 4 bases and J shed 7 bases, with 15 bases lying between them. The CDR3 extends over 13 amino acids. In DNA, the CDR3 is TGCAGTGCTAAAGCGGCGTGGGAGTATACGCAGTATTTT. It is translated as CSAKAAWEYTQYF.

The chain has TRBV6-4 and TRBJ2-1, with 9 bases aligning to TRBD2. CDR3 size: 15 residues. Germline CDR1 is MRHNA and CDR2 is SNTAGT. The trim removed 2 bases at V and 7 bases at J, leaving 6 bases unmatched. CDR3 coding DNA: TGTGCCAGCAGTGACGGGTTAGCGGGGGTTAATGAGCAGTTCTTC. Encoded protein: CASSDGLAGVNEQFF.

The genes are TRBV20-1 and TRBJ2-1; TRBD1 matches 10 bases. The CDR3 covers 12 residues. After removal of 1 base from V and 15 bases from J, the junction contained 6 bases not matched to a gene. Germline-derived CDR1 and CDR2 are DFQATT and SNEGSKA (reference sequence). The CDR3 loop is CSARGGTGAGFF. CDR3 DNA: TGCAGTGCTAGAGGGGGGACAGGGGCGGGGTTCTTC.

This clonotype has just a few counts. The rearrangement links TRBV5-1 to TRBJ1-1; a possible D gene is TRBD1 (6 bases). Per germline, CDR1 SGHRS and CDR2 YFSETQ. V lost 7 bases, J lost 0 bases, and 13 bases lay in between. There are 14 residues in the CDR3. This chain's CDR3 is CASGSGQLNTEAFF. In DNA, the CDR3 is TGCGCCAGCGGGTCGGGACAATTGAACACTGAAGCTTTCTTT.

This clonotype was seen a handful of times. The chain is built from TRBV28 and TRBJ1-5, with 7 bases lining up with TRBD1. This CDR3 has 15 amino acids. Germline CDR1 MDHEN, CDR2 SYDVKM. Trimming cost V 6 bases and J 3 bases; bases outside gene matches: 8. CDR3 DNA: TGTGCCAGCAGCCTCAGGGGGAGTTTCAATCAGCCCCAGCATTTT. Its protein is CASSLRGSFNQPQHF. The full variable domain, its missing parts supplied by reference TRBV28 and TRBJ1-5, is DVKVTQSSRYLVKRTGEKVFLECVQDMDHENMFWYRQDPGLGLRLIYFSYDVKMKEKGDIPEGYSVSREKKERFSLILESASTNQTSMYLCASSLRGSFNQPQHFGDGTRLSIL.

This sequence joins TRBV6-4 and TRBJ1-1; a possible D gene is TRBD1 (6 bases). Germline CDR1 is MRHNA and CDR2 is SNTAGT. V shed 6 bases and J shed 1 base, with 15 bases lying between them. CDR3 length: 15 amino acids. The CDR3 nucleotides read TGTGCCAGCAGCAACAGGGTCGGCGGGAACACTGAAGCTTTCTTT. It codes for CASSNRVGGNTEAFF.

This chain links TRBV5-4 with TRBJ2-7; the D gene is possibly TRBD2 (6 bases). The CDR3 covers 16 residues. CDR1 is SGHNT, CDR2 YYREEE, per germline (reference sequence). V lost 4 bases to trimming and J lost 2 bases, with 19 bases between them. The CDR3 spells CASSRAAGISTYEQYF. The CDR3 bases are TGTGCCAGCAGCAGAGCGGCGGGGATATCGACCTACGAGCAGTACTTC.

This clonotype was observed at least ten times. The CDR3 region has the DNA TGTGCCACCAGCAGAGACGAGGCTTCGGTAACTAGCACAGATACGCAGTATTTT. Amino acids: CATSRDEASVTSTDTQYF. This chain connects TRBV15 to TRBJ2-3; D remains ambiguous. This CDR3 is 18 amino acids long. Trimming stripped 0 bases from V and 0 bases from J, with 16 bases between. CDR1 is LNHNV and CDR2 is YYDKDF in the germline V gene (reference sequence).

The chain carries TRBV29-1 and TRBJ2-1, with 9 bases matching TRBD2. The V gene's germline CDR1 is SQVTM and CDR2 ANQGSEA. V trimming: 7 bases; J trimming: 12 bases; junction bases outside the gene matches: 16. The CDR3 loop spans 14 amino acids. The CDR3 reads CSAPQAGGGVLQFF. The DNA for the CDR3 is TGCAGCGCCCCTCAAGCGGGAGGTGGGGTGTTGCAGTTCTTC.

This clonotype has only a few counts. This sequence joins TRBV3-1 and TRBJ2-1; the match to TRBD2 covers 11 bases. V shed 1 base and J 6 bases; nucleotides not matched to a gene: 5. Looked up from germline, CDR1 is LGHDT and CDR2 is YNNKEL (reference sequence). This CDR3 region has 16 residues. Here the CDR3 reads CASSQGLAGPLNEQFF. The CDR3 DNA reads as TGTGCCAGCAGCCAAGGACTAGCGGGACCCCTCAATGAGCAGTTCTTC.

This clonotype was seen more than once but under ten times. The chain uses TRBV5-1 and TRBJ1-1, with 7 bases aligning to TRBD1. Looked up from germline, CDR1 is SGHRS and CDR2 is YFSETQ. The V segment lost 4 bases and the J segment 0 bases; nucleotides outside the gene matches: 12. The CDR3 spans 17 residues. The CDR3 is CASSARQGHHLNTEAFF. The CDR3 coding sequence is TGCGCCAGCAGCGCTCGACAGGGACATCATTTGAACACTGAAGCTTTCTTT.

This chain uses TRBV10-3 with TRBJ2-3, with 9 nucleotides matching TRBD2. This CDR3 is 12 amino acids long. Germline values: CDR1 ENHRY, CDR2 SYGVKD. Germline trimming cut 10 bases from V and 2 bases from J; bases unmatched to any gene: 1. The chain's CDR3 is CATSGVTDTQYF. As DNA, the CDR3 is TGTGCCACTAGCGGGGTCACAGATACGCAGTATTTT.